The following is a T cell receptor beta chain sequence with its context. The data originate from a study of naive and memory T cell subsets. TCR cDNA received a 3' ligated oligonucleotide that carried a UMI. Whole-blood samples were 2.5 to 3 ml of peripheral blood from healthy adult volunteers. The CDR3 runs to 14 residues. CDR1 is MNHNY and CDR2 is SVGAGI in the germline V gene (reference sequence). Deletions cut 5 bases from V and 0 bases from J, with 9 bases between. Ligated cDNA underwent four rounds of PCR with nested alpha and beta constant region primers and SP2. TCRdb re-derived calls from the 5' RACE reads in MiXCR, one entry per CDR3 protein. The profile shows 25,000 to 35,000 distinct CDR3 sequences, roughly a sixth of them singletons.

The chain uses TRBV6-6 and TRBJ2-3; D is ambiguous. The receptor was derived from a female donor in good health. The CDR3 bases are TGTGCCAGCAGTCCGAGAACTAGCACAGATACGCAGTATTTT. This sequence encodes CASSPRTSTDTQYF.